This T cell receptor beta chain is from a study of Ad26.COV2.S vaccination and SARS-CoV-2 variants. Study-wide findings and caveats: Whether participants received vaccine or placebo, their non-spike TCR breadth was similar. In vaccinated individuals, spike-specific CD8+ and CD4+ T cell responses reportedly displayed substantial breadth.

Assay: immunoSEQ multiplex PCR; the TCRdb copy retains only in-frame clones and omits some. This sample has around 370,000 clones, with 85% found just once. The CDR3 consists of 16 residues. Germline-derived CDR1 and CDR2 are SSHAT and FNYEAQ (reference sequence). Concerning this clone: As yet, its antigen is unknown. The junction shows a germline mismatch at one end, possibly a read error.

Treatment defined: around 19 received Ad26.COV2.S at low or high dose, single or two shots; 5 received placebo; per-sample allocation not given. Following the first vaccine or placebo injection, samples were taken on day 63. V is TRBV7-7 and J is TRBJ2-5; TRBD2 matches 7 bases. The source material was peripheral blood, sampled in a trial of Ad26.COV2.S vaccine versus placebo. This sequence originates from a person between 18 and 65 years old who received the Ad26.COV2.S COVID-19 vaccine or a placebo. CDR3 amino acids: CASSPSGGGFQETQYF. The DNA for the CDR3 is TGTGCTAGCAGCCCAAGTGGCGGGGGTTTTCAAGAGACCCAGTACTTC.